What follows are 28 T cell receptor beta chains derived from one specimen sequenced in a study of tumor-infiltrating lymphocytes in primary liver carcinoma. Unsorted bulk tissue (about 18-30 mg) underwent RNA and DNA co-extraction. Priming with a constant-region primer yielded TCR beta cDNA from around 0.45 ug total RNA. ARM-PCR, slightly modified, supplied the TCR beta libraries through three nested multiplex PCR rounds. TRBV1-TRBV30 forward primers and a C-beta reverse primer were used in the first two PCR rounds, which each ran for approximately 11 cycles. TCRdb redid the calling of the multiplex PCR reads with MiXCR, one entry per CDR3 protein. Of 90,000 to 150,000 distinct CDR3 sequences listed, 55% to 70% are singletons. Sequencing was performed on tumor-adjacent normal liver tissue. Source of these receptors: a woman between 55 and 75 years old with primary liver carcinoma and hepatitis B virus infection.

The rearrangement joins TRBV11-2 to TRBJ2-1; 9 bases are shared with TRBD2. With V trimmed by 2 bases and J by 13 bases, 21 bases remained unmatched. Germline CDR1 and CDR2: SGHAT and FQNNGV. The CDR3 runs to 18 residues. The DNA for the CDR3 is TGTGCCAGCAGCTTACTACTGGCGGGAGGGTCCGGCCCACTTGACCAGTTCTTC. It encodes CASSLLLAGGSGPLDQFF.

The rearrangement uses TRBV6-1 and TRBJ2-4, with D unclear. Germline V gene sequence: CDR1 MNHNS, CDR2 SASEGT. Trimming cost V 3 bases and J 4 bases, with 16 bases left between them. The CDR3 has 16 residues. CDR3 protein: CASSDRAVRRKNIQYF. As DNA, the CDR3 is TGTGCCAGCAGTGATAGGGCCGTGCGTAGGAAAAACATTCAGTACTTC.

This clonotype was observed at least ten times. The V call is TRBV12-3 or TRBV12-4, the J call TRBJ1-1; D is unclear. The CDR3 sequence is 14 residues long. Between the trimmed V and J ends, which lost 5 bases and 6 bases, there was a span of 16 bases. The CDR3 reads CASSPRHEKAEAFF. DNA for the CDR3: TGTGCCAGCAGTCCCCGACATGAGAAAGCTGAAGCTTTCTTT.

With respect to this clonotype: The junction shows a germline mismatch at one end, possibly a read error. The V gene is TRBV11-2, the J gene TRBJ2-3; the D call may be TRBD1 or TRBD2 (5 bases each). Per germline, CDR1 SGHAT and CDR2 FQNNGV. This CDR3 is 14 amino acids long. CDR3: CASSWGASTDMQYF. The CDR3 DNA reads as TGTGCAAGCAGCTGGGGCGCTAGCACAGATATGCAGTATTTT.

Only a few counts were recorded for this clonotype. This chain links TRBV29-1 with TRBJ2-3; TRBD2 agrees at 15 bases. This CDR3 region has 17 residues. CDR1 is SQVTM, CDR2 ANQGSEA, per germline. With 7 bases clipped from V and 1 base from J, the junction kept 9 bases outside the gene matches. CDR3: CSGRGLAGGGCTDTQYF. The DNA for the CDR3 is TGCAGCGGCCGGGGACTAGCGGGAGGAGGGTGCACAGATACGCAGTATTTT.

With regard to this clonotype: This CDR3 fails to terminate in the conserved phenylalanine or tryptophan, so it likely reflects a read error. The chain carries TRBV6-5 and TRBJ2-7, with 7 bases lining up with TRBD1. Germline trimming cut 6 bases from V and 6 bases from J; bases unmatched to any gene: 11. CDR1 is MNHEY, CDR2 SVGAGI, per germline. The CDR3 runs 14 residues. The CDR3 region has the DNA TGTGCCAGCAGCTCAGGACAGGTTAGGGGCGAGCAGTACTTA. As protein: CASSSGQVRGEQYL.

At least ten counts were recorded for this clonotype. The V gene is TRBV12-5, the J gene TRBJ2-4; D possibly uses TRBD1 or TRBD2 (5 bases each). This CDR3 is 14 amino acids long. V dropped 1 base and J dropped 5 bases, with 9 bases sitting between them. Looked up from germline, CDR1 is LGHNT and CDR2 is FRNRAP. The CDR3 DNA reads as TGTGCTAGTGGTTTGGGCCGGGACGAAAACATTCAGTACTTC. It codes for CASGLGRDENIQYF. The full variable domain, completed using reference TRBV12-5 and TRBJ2-4, is DARVTQTPRHKVTEMGQEVTMRCQPILGHNTVFWYRQTMMQGLELLAYFRNRAPLDDSGMPKDRFSAEMPDATLATLKIQPSEPRDSAVYFCASGLGRDENIQYFGAGTRLSVL.

Regarding this clonotype: An end of the junction differs from the germline gene, which may be a read error. This sequence joins TRBV6-5 and TRBJ2-7, with a possible D match to TRBD2 (6 bases). CDR1 is MNHEY and CDR2 is SVGAGI in the germline V gene. CDR3 length equals 14 residues. CDR3 region: CASNRLGVTYDQYF. DNA of the CDR3: TGTGCTAGCAACCGACTAGGTGTAACCTACGACCAGTACTTC.

Regarding this clonotype: At one of its ends the junction is not consistent with the germline gene, which may arise from a read error. V is TRBV12-3 or TRBV12-4 and J is TRBJ1-1, with TRBD1 matching over 7 bases. This CDR3 comprises 12 residues. In DNA, the CDR3 is TGTGTCAGCAACAGACAGGGATTGAGGGCTTTCTTT. This codes for CVSNRQGLRAFF.

The chain couples TRBV10-3 to TRBJ2-3; D gene ambiguous. Germline-derived CDR1 and CDR2 are ENHRY and SYGVKD. CDR3 length: 14 amino acids. V shed 8 bases and J shed 2 bases, with 14 bases lying between them. The CDR3 loop is CAIARQVITDTQYF. The CDR3 DNA follows: TGTGCCATCGCCCGGCAGGTCATCACAGATACGCAGTATTTT.

This clonotype was detected many times. This chain connects TRBV5-5 to TRBJ2-1, with D possibly being TRBD1 (6 bases). V dropped 5 bases and J dropped 4 bases, with 16 bases sitting between them. This CDR3 is built from 15 residues. Germline V gives CDR1 SGHKS, CDR2 YYEKEE (reference sequence). The CDR3 is CASRFRQETYNEQFF. The CDR3 DNA sequence: TGTGCCAGCAGATTTAGACAGGAGACTTACAATGAGCAGTTCTTC.

This clonotype has just one count. The rearrangement joins TRBV11-2 to TRBJ2-2; no clear D gene. CDR3 size: 15 residues. CDR1 and CDR2 (germline): SGHAT, FQNNGV. V dropped 6 bases and J dropped 8 bases, with 19 bases sitting between them. CDR3 in amino acids: CASSVHVWAVGELFF. CDR3 DNA sequence: TGTGCCAGCAGTGTACATGTTTGGGCGGTTGGGGAGCTGTTTTTT.

A word on this clonotype: Given a much more abundant clone one base away, this may be a read error. The chain recombines TRBV30 with TRBJ2-2, with a weak D call TRBD2 (6 bases). The CDR3 loop spans 14 amino acids. CDR1 and CDR2 (germline): GTSNPN, SVGIG (reference sequence). CDR3 region: CAWTSELNSGELFF. DNA for the CDR3: TGTGCCTGGACTAGCGAACTGAACAGCGGGGAGCTGTTTTTT.

This clonotype was detected once. A much bigger clone sits one base away, suggesting this may be a read error. This chain joins TRBV5-1 and TRBJ2-3; TRBD1 matches 8 bases. Germline CDR1 SGHRS, CDR2 YFSETQ. CDR3 size: 14 residues. This chain's CDR3 is CASSWGQDTDTRYF. CDR3 sequence (DNA): TGCGCCAGCAGCTGGGGACAGGACACAGATACGCGGTATTTT.

Comment on this clonotype: Germline and junction disagree at one end, which may indicate a read error. The CDR3 coding sequence is TGCGCCAGCAGCCCCGTGGTCTCGTGGAGCACTGAAGCTTTCTTT. Its protein product is CASSPVVSWSTEAFF. This rearrangement joins TRBV11-2 to TRBJ1-1; D gene unclear. Germline V gene sequence: CDR1 SGHAT, CDR2 FQNNGV. The CDR3 loop spans 15 amino acids.

With respect to this clonotype: Germline and junction disagree at one end, which may indicate a read error. The chain employs TRBV29-1 and TRBJ2-5, with 12 bases identical to TRBD2. The CDR3 length is 14 residues. CDR1 SQVTM and CDR2 ANQGSEA come from the germline V gene. The CDR3 region has the DNA TGCATCGCTCCGGGACTAGCGGGCTCCGAGACCCGGTACTTC. Encoded protein: CIAPGLAGSETRYF.

The sample holds one count of this clonotype. In this CDR3 the conserved last residue, phenylalanine or tryptophan, is missing, so a read error is likely. The rearrangement joins TRBV11-2 to TRBJ2-4, with 8 bases aligning to TRBD1. Germline loops: CDR1 SGHAT, CDR2 FQNNGV. The CDR3 has 14 amino acids. CDR3 coding DNA: TGTGTCAGCAGCTCTACAGGGGGGCAAAATATTCAGTACTCC. Protein sequence: CVSSSTGGQNIQYS.

The chain recombines TRBV10-2 with TRBJ2-3, with 9 bases lining up with TRBD2. CDR1 and CDR2 (germline): WSHSY, SAAADI. V shed 1 base and J 0 bases; nucleotides not matched to a gene: 5. CDR3 size: 17 residues. The CDR3 nucleotides read TGCGCCAGCAGTGAGTTACAGGGACTAGCTAGCACAGATACGCAGTATTTT. Translating gives CASSELQGLASTDTQYF.

This rearrangement joins TRBV6-5 to TRBJ2-3; no clear D gene. V lost 9 bases and J 6 bases, leaving 19 bases between the germline ends. The CDR3 runs 14 residues. The germline gives CDR1 MNHEY, CDR2 SVGAGI. Here the CDR3 DNA reads TGTGCCAGTAGCAGATTATCGGGCTCGGATACGCAGTATTTT. Translating gives CASSRLSGSDTQYF.

This clonotype was seen ten or more times. The genes are TRBV4-1 and TRBJ2-7; TRBD1 might be the D (5 bases). V lost 1 base to trimming and J lost 6 bases, with 13 bases between them. Germline V lookup: CDR1 MGHRA, CDR2 YSYEKL. The CDR3 spans 14 residues. CDR3 sequence reads: CASSQGGNYVEQYF. CDR3 coding DNA: TGCGCCAGCAGCCAAGGGGGCAACTACGTCGAGCAGTACTTC.

The chain links TRBV7-8 to TRBJ1-6; D may be TRBD1 (5 bases). Trimming removed 5 bases at V and 9 bases at J, with 17 bases between. This CDR3 is built from 15 residues. Germline V CDR1 and CDR2: SGHVS, FQNEAQ. The chain's CDR3 is CASSLRQGLSSPLHF. CDR3 coding DNA: TGTGCCAGCAGCCTTAGGCAGGGTCTGAGTTCACCCCTCCACTTT. The complete variable domain, with remaining parts taken from reference TRBV7-8 and TRBJ1-6, reads GAGVSQSPRYKVAKRGQDVALRCDPISGHVSLFWYQQALGQGPEFLTYFQNEAQLDKSGLPSDRFFAERPEGSVSTLKIQRTQQEDSAVYLCASSLRQGLSSPLHFGNGTRLTVT.

This clonotype appeared once. A read error may produce the germline difference seen at one junction end. The chain is built from TRBV7-3 and TRBJ1-1; tentatively, D is TRBD1 (6 bases). Germline-derived CDR1 and CDR2 are SGHTA and FQGTGA. This CDR3 spans 16 amino acids. The CDR3: CASSSTGSPQATEAFF. The CDR3 bases are TGTGCCAGTAGCTCCACAGGGAGCCCACAAGCCACTGAAGCTTTCTTT.

As for this clonotype: One end of the junction varies from germline; a read error may be responsible. The gene calls are TRBV12-3 or TRBV12-4 and TRBJ2-1; TRBD2 aligns across 13 bases. This CDR3 has 16 residues. CDR3 in DNA: TGTGCCAGCAGTTTCCGGACTAGCGGGAGCTACAATGAGCTGTTCTTC. It yields the protein CASSFRTSGSYNELFF.

Details on this clonotype: Given a much more abundant clone one base away, this may be a read error. The chain uses TRBV5-1 and TRBJ1-4; D unclear. Trimming removed 4 bases from V and 8 bases from J, with 24 bases in between. This CDR3 comprises 17 residues. Germline-derived CDR1 and CDR2 are SGHRS and YFSETQ. In DNA, the CDR3 is TGCGCCAGCAGCGCCAGCACAAACATCGAACGGGGAGAAAAACTGTTTTTT. Its protein product is CASSASTNIERGEKLFF.

The V call is TRBV12-3 or TRBV12-4, the J call TRBJ2-2; D possibly corresponds to TRBD2 (6 bases). Between the trimmed V and J ends, which lost 8 bases and 13 bases, there was a span of 17 bases. CDR3 length: 12 residues. CDR3 protein: CASFTGTGRLFF. The CDR3 DNA reads TGTGCCAGCTTCACCGGCACCGGGAGGCTGTTTTTT.

This clonotype was found a few times. One junction end disagrees with the germline gene, perhaps due to a read error. This chain connects TRBV11-2 to TRBJ1-2; D possibly corresponds to TRBD1 (6 bases). The CDR3 runs to 16 residues. CDR1 SGHAT and CDR2 FQNNGV come from the germline V gene. Here the CDR3 reads CASSLGTLEGFYDYTF. Here the CDR3 DNA reads TGTGCCAGCAGCCTCGGGACACTGGAGGGGTTCTATGACTACACCTTC.

This clonotype is judged medium-sized (0.01 to 0.1%). The V gene is TRBV11-1, the J gene TRBJ2-1; TRBD1 matches 9 bases. The junction had 9 bases not matched to a gene; V was cut back by 4 bases and J by 8 bases. The length of the CDR3 is 15 residues. Looked up from germline, CDR1 is SGHAT and CDR2 is FQDESV (reference sequence). CDR3 DNA sequence: TGTGCCAGCAGCTACCGGGACAGGGTCATCGATGAGCAGTTCTTC. This codes for CASSYRDRVIDEQFF.

About this clonotype itself: Germline and junction disagree at one end, which may indicate a read error. The rearrangement joins TRBV7-7 to TRBJ1-1; D is unclear. CDR1 is SSHAT, CDR2 FNYEAQ, per germline (reference sequence). The CDR3 runs to 15 residues. This CDR3 is CASSFAGEPNTEAFF. DNA of the CDR3: TGTGCTAGCAGCTTTGCCGGAGAGCCGAACACTGAAGCTTTCTTT.